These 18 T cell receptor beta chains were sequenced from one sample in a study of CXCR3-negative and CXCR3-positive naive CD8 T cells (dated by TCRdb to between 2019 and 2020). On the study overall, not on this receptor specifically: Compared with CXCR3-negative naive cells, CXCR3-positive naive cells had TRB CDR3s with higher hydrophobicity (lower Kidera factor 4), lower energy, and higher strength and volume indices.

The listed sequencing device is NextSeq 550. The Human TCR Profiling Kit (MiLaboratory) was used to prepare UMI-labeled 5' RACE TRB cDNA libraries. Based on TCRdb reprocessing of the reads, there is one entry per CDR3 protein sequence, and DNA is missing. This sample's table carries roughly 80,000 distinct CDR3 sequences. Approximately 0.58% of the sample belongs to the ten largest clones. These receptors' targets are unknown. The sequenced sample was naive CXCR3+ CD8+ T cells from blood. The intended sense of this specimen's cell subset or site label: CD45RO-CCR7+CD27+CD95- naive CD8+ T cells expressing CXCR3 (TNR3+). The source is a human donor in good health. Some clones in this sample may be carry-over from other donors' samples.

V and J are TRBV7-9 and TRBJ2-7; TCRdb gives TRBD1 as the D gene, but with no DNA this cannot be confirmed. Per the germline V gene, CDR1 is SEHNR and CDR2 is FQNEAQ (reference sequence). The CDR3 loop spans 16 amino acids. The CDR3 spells CASSPAGQTSSYEQYF.

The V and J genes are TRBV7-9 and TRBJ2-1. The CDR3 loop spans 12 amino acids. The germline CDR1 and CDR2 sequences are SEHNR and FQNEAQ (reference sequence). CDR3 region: CASSATDNEQFF. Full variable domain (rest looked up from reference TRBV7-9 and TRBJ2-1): DTGVSQNPRHKITKRGQNVTFRCDPISEHNRLYWYRQTLGQGPEFLTYFQNEAQLEKSRLLSDRFSAERPKGSFSTLEIQRTEQGDSAMYLCASSATDNEQFFGPGTRLTVL.

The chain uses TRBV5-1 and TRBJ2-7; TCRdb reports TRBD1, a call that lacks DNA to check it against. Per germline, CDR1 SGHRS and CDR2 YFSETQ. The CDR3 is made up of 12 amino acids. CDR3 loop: CASSWTGDEQYF.

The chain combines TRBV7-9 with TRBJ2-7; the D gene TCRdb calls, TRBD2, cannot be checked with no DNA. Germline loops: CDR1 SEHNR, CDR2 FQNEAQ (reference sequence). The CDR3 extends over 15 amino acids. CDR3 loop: CASSPGTSSSYEQYF.

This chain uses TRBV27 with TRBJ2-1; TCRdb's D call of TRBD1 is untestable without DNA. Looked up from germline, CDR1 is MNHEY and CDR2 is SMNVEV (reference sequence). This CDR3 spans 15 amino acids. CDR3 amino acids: CASSPAPTGHNEQFF.

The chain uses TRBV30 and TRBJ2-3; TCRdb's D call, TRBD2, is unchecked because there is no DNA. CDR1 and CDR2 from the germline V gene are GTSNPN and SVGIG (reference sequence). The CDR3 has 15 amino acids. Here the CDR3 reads CAWDASGMSTDTQYF.

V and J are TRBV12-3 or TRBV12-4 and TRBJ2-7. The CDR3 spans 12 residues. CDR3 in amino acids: CASSAGFYEQYF.

The CDR3 is CASSEGKDRAYTDTQYF. The J gene is TRBJ2-3, the V gene TRBV10-1; the TCRdb call, TRBD1, lacks DNA for checking. The CDR3 sequence is 17 residues long. Germline values: CDR1 WNHNN, CDR2 SYGVQD (reference sequence).

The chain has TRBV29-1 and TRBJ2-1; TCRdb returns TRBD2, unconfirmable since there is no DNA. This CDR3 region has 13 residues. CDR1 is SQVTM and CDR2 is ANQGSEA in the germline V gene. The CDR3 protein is CSVELDYSNEQFF.

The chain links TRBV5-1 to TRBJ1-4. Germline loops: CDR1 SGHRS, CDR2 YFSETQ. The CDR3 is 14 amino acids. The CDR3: CASSFGDGNEKLFF.

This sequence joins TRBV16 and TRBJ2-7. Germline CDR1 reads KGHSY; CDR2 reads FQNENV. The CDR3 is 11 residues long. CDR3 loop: CASSHSSEQYF.

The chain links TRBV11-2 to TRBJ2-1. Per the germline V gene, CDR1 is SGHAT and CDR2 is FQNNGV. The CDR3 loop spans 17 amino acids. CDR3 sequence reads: CASSLVDAGIRVDEQFF.

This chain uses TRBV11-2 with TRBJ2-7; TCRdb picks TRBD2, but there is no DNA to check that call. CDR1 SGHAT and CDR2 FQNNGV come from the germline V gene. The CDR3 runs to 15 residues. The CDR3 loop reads CASSVGTSGFYEQYF.

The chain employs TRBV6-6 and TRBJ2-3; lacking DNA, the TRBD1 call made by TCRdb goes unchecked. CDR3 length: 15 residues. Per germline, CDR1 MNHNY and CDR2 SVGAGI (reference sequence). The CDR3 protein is CASSITGGGIDTQYF.

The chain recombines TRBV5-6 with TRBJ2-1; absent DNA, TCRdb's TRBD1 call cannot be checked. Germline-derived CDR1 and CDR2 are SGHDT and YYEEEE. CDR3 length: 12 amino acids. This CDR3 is CASSGLTDPRFF.

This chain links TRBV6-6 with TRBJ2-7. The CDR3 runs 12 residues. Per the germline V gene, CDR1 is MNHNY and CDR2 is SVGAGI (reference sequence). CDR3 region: CASSYSSYEQYF.

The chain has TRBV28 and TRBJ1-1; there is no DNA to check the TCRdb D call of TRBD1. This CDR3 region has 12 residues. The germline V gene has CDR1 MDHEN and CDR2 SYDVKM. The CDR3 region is CASSLPLDEAFF.

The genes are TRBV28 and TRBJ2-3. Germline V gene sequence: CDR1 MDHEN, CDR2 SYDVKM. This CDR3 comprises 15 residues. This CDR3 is CASRETWTSTDTQYF.